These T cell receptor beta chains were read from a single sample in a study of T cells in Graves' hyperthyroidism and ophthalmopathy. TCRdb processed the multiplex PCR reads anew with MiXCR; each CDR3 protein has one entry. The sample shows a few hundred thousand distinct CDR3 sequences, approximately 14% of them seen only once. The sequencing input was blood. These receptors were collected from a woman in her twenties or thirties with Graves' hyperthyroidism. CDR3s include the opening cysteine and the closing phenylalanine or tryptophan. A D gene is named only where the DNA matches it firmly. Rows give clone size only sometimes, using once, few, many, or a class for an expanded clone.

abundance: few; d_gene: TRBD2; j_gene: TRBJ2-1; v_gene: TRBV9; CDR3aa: CASSVVSGGYNEQFF; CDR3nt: TGTGCCAGCAGCGTAGTTAGCGGGGGATACAATGAGCAGTTCTTC
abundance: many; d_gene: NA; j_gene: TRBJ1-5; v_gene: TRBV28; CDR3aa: CASSLGGTRFNQPQHF; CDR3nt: TGTGCCAGCAGTTTGGGAGGGACAAGATTCAATCAGCCCCAGCATTTT
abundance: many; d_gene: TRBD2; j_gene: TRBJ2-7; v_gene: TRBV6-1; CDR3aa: CASSEAGRTSGYEQYF; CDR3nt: TGTGCCAGCAGTGAAGCAGGTCGGACTAGCGGCTACGAGCAGTACTTC
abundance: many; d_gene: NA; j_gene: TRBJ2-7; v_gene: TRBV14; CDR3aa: CASSQAAYEQYF; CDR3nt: TGTGCCAGCAGCCAAGCGGCTTACGAGCAGTACTTC
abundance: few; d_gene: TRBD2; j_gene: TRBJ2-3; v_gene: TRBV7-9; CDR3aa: CASNSRTSGRVDTQYF; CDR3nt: TGTGCCAGCAACTCCCGGACTAGCGGGAGGGTAGATACGCAGTATTTT
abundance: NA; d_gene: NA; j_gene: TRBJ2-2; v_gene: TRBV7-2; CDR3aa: CAAPRTPGSHIGELFF; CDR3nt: TGTGCCGCCCCTCGGACTCCCGGGAGTCACATCGGGGAGCTGTTTTTT
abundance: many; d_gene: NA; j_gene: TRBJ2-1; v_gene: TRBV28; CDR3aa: CASSLSQYNQFF; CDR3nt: TGTGCCAGCAGTTTATCCCAGTATAACCAGTTCTTC
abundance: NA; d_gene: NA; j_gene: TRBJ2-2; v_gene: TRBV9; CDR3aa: CASSVVGALRGGELFF; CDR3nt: TGTGCCAGCAGCGTAGTTGGGGCTCTGCGGGGCGGGGAGCTGTTTTTT
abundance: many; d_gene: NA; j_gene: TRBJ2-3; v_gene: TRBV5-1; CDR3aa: CASSLAVGGTDTQYF; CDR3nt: TGCGCCAGCAGCTTGGCGGTGGGTGGCACAGATACGCAGTATTTT
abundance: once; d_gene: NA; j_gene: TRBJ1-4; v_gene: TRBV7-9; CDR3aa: CASRPEGVNEKLFF; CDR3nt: TGTGCCAGCCGTCCGGAGGGCGTTAATGAAAAACTGTTTTTT
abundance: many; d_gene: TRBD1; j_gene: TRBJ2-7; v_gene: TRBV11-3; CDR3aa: CASSPHRDRDAYEQYF; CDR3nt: TGTGCCAGCAGCCCACACCGGGACAGGGATGCCTACGAGCAGTACTTC
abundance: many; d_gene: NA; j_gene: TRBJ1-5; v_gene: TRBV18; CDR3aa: CASSLGTGDQPQHF; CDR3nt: TGTGCCAGCTCACTCGGAACGGGGGACCAGCCCCAGCATTTT
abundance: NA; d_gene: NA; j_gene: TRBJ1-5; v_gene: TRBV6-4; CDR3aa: CASSNYKGRTVINQPQHF; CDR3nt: TGTGCCAGCAGTAACTATAAAGGTCGGACAGTTATCAATCAGCCCCAGCATTTT
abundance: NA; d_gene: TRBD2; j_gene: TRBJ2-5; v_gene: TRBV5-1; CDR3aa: CASSKGLAGEVETQYF; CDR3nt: TGCGCCAGCAGCAAAGGACTAGCGGGAGAAGTAGAGACCCAGTACTTC
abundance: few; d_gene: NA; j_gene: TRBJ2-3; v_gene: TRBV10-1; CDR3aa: CASSAQTTDTQYF; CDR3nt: TGCGCCAGCAGTGCGCAGACCACAGATACGCAGTATTTT
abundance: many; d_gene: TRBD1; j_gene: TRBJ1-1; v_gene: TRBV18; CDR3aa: CASDSLGQGVEAFF; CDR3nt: TGTGCCAGCGACAGCCTGGGACAGGGGGTTGAAGCTTTCTTT
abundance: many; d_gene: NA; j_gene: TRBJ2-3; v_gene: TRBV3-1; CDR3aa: CASSQGYRDTQYF; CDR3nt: TGTGCCAGCAGCCAAGGGTACCGGGATACGCAGTATTTT
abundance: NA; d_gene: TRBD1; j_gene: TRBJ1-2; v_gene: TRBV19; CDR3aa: CASSLTGQGNYGYTF; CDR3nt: TGTGCCAGTAGTTTGACGGGACAGGGTAACTATGGCTACACCTTC
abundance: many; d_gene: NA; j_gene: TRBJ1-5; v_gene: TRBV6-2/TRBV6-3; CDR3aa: CASSYKGDQPQHF; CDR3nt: TGTGCCAGCAGTTACAAGGGGGATCAGCCCCAGCATTTT
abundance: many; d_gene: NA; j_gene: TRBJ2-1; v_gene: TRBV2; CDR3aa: CASSQPPGVSYNEQFF; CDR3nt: TGTGCCAGCAGTCAACCCCCCGGCGTCTCCTACAATGAGCAGTTCTTC
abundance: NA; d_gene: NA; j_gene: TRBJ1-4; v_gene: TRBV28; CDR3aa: CASSGRYEKLFF; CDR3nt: TGTGCCAGCAGCGGACGCTATGAAAAACTGTTTTTT
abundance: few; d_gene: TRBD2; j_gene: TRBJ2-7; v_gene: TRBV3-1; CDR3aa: CASSQDSSGSSYEQYF; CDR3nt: TGTGCCAGCAGCCAAGATTCTAGCGGGAGCTCCTACGAGCAGTACTTC
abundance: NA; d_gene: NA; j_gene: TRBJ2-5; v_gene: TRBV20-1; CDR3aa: CSARVRGRRETQYF; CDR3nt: TGCAGTGCTAGAGTCAGGGGTAGGCGAGAGACCCAGTACTTC
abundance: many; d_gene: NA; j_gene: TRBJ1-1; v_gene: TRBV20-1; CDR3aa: CSASVARRSTEAFF; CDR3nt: TGCAGTGCTAGTGTTGCCAGGCGGAGCACTGAAGCTTTCTTT
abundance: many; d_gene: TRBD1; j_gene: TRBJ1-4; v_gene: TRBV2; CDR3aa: CASRWTGSDEKLFF; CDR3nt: TGTGCCAGCAGATGGACAGGGTCTGATGAAAAACTGTTTTTT
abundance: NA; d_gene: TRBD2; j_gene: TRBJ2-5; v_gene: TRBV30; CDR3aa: CAWSLAPLLAGPQETQYF; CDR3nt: TGTGCCTGGAGTTTAGCTCCTCTACTAGCGGGGCCTCAAGAGACCCAGTACTTC
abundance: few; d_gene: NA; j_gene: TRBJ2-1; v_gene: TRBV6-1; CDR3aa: CASSETPLANPYNEQFF; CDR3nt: TGTGCCAGCAGTGAAACCCCGCTAGCGAACCCCTACAATGAGCAGTTCTTC
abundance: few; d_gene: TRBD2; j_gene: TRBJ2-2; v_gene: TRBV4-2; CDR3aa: CASSQEGLAGGVGELFF; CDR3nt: TGTGCCAGCAGCCAAGAAGGACTAGCGGGAGGTGTCGGGGAGCTGTTTTTT
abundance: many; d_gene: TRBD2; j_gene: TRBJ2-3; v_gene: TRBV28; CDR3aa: CASSWLAGTDTQYF; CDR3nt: TGTGCCAGCAGTTGGCTAGCGGGCACAGATACGCAGTATTTT
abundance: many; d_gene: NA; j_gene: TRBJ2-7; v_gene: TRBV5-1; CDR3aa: CASSLWQASGGYEQYF; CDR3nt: TGCGCCAGCAGCTTGTGGCAGGCCTCTGGGGGATACGAGCAGTACTTC
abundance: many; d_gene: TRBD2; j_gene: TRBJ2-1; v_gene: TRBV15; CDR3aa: CATREREPYNEQFF; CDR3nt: TGTGCCACCAGGGAGCGGGAGCCTTACAATGAGCAGTTCTTC
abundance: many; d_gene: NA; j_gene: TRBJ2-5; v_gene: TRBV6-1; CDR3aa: CASSLETGTDYQETQYF; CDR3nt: TGTGCCAGCAGCCTCGAGACGGGGACCGATTACCAAGAGACCCAGTACTTC
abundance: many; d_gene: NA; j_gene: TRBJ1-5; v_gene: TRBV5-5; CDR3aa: CASSWREQPQHF; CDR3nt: TGTGCCAGCAGCTGGAGGGAACAGCCCCAGCATTTT
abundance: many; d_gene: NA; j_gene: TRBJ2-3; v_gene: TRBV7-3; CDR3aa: CASSFGRRFDTQYF; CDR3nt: TGTGCCAGCAGCTTTGGGCGGAGGTTCGATACGCAGTATTTT
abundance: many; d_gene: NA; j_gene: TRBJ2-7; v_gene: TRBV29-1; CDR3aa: CSVGGDGAYEQYF; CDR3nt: TGCAGCGTTGGCGGGGACGGTGCCTACGAGCAGTACTTC
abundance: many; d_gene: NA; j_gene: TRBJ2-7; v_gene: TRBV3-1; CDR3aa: CASSLEGFHEQYF; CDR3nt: TGTGCCAGCAGCCTCGAAGGGTTCCACGAGCAGTACTTC
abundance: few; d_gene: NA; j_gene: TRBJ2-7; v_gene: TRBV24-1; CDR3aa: CASAPPEQYF; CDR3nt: TGTGCCTCCGCGCCCCCGGAGCAGTACTTC
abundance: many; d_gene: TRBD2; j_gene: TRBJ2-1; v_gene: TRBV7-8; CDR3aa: CASSSPLAVHNEQFF; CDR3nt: TGTGCCAGCAGCAGCCCCCTAGCGGTCCACAATGAGCAGTTCTTC
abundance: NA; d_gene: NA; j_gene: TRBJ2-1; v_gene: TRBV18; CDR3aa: CASSPGTPSYNEQFF; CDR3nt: TGTGCCAGCTCACCAGGGACTCCCTCCTACAATGAGCAGTTCTTC
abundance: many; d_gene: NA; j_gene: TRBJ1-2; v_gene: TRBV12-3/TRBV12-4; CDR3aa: CASSLDRAGGYTF; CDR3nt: TGTGCCAGCAGTTTAGACAGGGCTGGGGGCTACACCTTC
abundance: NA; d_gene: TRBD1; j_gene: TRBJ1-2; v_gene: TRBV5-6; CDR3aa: CASRKDRIFGYTF; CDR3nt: TGTGCCAGCAGAAAGGACAGGATTTTTGGCTACACCTTC
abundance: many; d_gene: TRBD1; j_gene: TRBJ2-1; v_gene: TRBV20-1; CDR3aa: CSARVTGGEQFF; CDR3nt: TGCAGTGCTAGAGTAACAGGGGGGGAGCAGTTCTTC
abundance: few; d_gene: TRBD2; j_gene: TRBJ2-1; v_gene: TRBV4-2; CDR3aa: CASSQEGGLSSCNEQFF; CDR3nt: TGTGCCAGCAGCCAAGAGGGGGGACTATCCTCCTGCAATGAGCAGTTCTTC
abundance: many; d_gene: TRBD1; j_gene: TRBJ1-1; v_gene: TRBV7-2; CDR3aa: CASSLLGGYVNTEAFF; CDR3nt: TGTGCCAGCAGCTTATTAGGGGGCTACGTGAACACTGAAGCTTTCTTT
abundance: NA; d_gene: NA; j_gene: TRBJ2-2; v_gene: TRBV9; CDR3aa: CASSVGLSGELFF; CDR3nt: TGTGCCAGCAGCGTAGGCCTTTCCGGGGAGCTGTTTTTT
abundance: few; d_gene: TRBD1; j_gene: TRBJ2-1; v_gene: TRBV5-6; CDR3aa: CASSLVEGAMDEQFF; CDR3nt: TGTGCCAGCAGCTTGGTAGAGGGGGCGATGGATGAGCAGTTCTTC
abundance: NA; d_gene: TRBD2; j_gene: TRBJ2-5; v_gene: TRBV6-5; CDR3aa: CASSYSGTWGTSGDQETQYF; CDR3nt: TGTGCCAGCAGTTACTCGGGGACATGGGGAACTAGCGGGGATCAAGAGACCCAGTACTTC
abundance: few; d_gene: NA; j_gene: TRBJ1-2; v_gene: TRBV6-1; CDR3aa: CASSKGGNYGYTF; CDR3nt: TGTGCCAGCTCCAAAGGGGGGAACTATGGCTACACCTTC
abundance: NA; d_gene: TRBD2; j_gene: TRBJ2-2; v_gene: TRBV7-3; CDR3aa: CASSRLAEAGELFF; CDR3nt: TGTGCCAGCAGCAGACTAGCGGAAGCCGGGGAGCTGTTTTTT
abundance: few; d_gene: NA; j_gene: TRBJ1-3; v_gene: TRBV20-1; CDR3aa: CSASSYMAGGNTIYF; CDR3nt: TGCAGTGCTAGTAGCTACATGGCTGGGGGAAACACCATATATTTT